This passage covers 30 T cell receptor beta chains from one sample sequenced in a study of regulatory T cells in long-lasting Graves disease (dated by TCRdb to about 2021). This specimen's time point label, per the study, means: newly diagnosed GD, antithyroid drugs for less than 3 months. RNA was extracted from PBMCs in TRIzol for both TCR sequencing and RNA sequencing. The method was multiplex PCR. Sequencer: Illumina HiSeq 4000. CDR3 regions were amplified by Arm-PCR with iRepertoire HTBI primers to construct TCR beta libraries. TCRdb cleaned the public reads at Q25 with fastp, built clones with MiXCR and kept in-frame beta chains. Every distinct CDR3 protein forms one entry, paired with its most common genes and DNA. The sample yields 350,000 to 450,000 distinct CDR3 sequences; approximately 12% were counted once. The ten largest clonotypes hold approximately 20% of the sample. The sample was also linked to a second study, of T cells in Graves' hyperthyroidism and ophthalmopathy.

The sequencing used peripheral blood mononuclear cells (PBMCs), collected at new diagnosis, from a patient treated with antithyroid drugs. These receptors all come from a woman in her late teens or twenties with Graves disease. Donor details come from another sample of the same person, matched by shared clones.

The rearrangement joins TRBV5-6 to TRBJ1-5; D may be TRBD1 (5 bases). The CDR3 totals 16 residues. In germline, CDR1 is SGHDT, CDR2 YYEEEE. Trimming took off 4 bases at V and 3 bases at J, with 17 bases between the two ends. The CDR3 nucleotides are TGTGCCAGCAGCCTACTATTCCAGGGACCCAATCAGCCCCAGCATTTT. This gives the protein CASSLLFQGPNQPQHF.

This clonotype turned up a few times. The CDR3 DNA reads as TGTGCCTGGAGTGGAGGGGGCCGGGTGCCCCAGCATTTT. Amino acid sequence: CAWSGGGRVPQHF. The J gene is TRBJ1-5, the V gene TRBV30; 7 bases align to TRBD1. The CDR3 is 13 residues long. Germline V gene data show CDR1 as GTSNPN and CDR2 as SVGIG (reference sequence). J lost 9 bases, V lost 1 base, and 6 bases had no gene match.

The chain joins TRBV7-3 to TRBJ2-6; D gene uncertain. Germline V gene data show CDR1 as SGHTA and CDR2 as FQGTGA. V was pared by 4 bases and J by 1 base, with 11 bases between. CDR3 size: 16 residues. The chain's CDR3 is CASSSPGRSGANVLTF. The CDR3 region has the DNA TGTGCCAGCAGCTCTCCGGGCCGGTCTGGGGCCAACGTCCTGACTTTC.

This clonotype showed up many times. The CDR3 nucleotides read TGTGCCAGCAGCTTCACTAGCCGCTGGGATGAGCAGTTCTTC. Amino acid sequence: CASSFTSRWDEQFF. The genes are TRBV11-3 and TRBJ2-1; a weak D match, TRBD2 (6 bases). The V gene's germline CDR1 is SGHNT and CDR2 YENEEA. This CDR3 has 14 residues. V was cut by 3 bases and J by 8 bases, with 14 bases left in between. The variable domain in full, completed from reference TRBV11-3 and TRBJ2-1, reads EAGVVQSPRYKIIEKKQPVAFWCNPISGHNTLYWYLQNLGQGPELLIRYENEEAVDDSQLPKDRFSAERLKGVDSTLKIQPAELGDSAVYLCASSFTSRWDEQFFGPGTRLTVL.

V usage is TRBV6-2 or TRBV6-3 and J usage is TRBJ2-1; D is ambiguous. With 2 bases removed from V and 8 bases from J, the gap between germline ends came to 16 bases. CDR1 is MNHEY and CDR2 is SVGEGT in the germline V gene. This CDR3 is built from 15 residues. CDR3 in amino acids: CASSYRVAGLDEQFF. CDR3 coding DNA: TGTGCCAGCAGTTACCGGGTGGCAGGCCTCGATGAGCAGTTCTTC.

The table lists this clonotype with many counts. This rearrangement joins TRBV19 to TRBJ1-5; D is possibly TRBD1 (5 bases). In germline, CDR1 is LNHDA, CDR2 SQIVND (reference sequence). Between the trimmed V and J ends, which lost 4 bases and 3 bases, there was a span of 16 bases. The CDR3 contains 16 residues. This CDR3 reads CASSRPWGSPNQPQHF. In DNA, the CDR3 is TGTGCCAGTAGTAGACCTTGGGGGAGCCCCAATCAGCCCCAGCATTTT.

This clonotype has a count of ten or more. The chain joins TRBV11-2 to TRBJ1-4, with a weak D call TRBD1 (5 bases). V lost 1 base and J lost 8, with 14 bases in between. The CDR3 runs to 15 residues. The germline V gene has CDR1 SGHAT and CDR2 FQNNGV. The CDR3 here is CASSLAPRVNEKLFF. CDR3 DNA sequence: TGTGCCAGCAGCTTAGCCCCCAGGGTTAACGAAAAACTGTTTTTT.

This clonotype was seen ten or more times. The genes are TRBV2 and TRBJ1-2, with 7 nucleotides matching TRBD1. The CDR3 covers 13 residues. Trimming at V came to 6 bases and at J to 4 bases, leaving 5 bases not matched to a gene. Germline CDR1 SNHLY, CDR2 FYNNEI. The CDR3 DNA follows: TGTGCCAGCAGATTGGGACAGATCTATGGCTACACCTTC. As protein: CASRLGQIYGYTF.

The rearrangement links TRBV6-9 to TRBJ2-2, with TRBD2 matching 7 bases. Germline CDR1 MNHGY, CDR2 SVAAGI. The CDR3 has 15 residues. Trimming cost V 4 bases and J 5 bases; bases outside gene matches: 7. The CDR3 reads CASSSWDYGTGELFF. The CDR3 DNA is TGTGCCAGCAGTTCTTGGGACTACGGAACCGGGGAGCTGTTTTTT.

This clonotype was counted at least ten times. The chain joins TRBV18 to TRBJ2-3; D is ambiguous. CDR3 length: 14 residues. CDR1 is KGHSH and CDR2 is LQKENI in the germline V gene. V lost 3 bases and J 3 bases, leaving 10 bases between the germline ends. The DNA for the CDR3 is TGTGCCAGCTCACCGGCGATCATGACAGATACGCAGTATTTT. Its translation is CASSPAIMTDTQYF.

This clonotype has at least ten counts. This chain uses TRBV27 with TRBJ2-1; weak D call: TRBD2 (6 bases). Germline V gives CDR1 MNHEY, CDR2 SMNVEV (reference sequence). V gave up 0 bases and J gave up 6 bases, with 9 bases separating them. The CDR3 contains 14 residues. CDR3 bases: TGTGCCAGCAGTTTATCGCTGGGGGGCAATGAGCAGTTCTTC. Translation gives CASSLSLGGNEQFF.

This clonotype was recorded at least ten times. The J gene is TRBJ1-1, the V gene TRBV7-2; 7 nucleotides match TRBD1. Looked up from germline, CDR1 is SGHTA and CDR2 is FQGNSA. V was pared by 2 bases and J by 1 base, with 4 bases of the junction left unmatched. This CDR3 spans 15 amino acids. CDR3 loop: CASSLTGAENTEAFF. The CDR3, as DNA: TGTGCCAGCAGCTTAACAGGGGCGGAGAACACTGAAGCTTTCTTT.

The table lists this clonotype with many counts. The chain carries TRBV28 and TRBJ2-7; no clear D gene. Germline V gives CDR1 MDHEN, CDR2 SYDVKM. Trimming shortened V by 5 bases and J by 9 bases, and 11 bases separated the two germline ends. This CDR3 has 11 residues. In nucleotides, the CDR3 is TGTGCCAGCAGTCTAGGAACGGGGCAGTACTTC. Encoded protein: CASSLGTGQYF.

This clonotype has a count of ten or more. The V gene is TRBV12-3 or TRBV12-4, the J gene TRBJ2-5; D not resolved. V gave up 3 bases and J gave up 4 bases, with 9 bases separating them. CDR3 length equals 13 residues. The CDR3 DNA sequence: TGTGCCAGCAGTTTTTGGCAATTAGAGACCCAGTACTTC. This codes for CASSFWQLETQYF.

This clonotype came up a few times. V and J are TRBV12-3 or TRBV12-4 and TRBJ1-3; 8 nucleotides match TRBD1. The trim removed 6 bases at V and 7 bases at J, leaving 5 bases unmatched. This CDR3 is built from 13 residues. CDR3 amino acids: CASRNTGGNTIYF. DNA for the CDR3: TGTGCCAGCAGAAATACAGGGGGTAACACCATATATTTT.

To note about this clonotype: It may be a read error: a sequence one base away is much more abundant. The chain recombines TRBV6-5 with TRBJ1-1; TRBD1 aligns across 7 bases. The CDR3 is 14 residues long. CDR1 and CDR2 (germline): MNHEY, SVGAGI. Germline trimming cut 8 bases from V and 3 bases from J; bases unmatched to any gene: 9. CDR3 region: CASGFVTGDTEAFF. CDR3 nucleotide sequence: TGTGCCAGCGGTTTTGTAACAGGGGACACTGAAGCTTTCTTT.

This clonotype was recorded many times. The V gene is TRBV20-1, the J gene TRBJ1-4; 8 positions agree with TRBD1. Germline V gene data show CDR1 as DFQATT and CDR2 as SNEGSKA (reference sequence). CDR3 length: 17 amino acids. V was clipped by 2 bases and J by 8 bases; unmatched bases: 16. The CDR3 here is CSARRWYGQGDREKLFF. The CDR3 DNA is TGCAGTGCTAGAAGGTGGTACGGACAGGGAGACAGAGAAAAACTGTTTTTT.

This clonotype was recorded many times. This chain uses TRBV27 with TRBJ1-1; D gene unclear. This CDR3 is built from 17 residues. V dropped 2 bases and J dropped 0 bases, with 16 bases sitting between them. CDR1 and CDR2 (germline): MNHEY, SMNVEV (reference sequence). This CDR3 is CASSLGPLGGMNTEAFF. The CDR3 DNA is TGTGCCAGCAGTTTAGGGCCCCTCGGAGGAATGAACACTGAAGCTTTCTTT.

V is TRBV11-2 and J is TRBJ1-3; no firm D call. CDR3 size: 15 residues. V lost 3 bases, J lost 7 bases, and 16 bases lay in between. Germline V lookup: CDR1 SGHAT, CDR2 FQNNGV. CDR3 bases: TGTGCCAGCAGCTTGGAGGGATACCCCATCAACACCATATATTTT. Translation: CASSLEGYPINTIYF.

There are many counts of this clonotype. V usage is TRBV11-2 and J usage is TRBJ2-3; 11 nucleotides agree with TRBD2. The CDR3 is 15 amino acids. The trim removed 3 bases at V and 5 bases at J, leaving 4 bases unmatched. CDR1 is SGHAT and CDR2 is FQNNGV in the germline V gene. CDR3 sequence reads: CASSLIGLAGDTQYF. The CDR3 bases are TGTGCCAGCAGCTTGATAGGACTAGCGGGAGATACGCAGTATTTT. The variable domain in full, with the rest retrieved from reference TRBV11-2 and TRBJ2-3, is EAGVAQSPRYKIIEKRQSVAFWCNPISGHATLYWYQQILGQGPKLLIQFQNNGVVDDSQLPKDRFSAERLKGVDSTLKIQPAKLEDSAVYLCASSLIGLAGDTQYFGPGTRLTVL.

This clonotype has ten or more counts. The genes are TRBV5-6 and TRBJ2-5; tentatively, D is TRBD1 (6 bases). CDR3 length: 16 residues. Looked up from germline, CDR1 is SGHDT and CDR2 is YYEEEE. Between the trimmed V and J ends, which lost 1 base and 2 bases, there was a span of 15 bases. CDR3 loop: CASSLPYRALQETQYF. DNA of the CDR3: TGTGCCAGCAGCTTGCCATACAGGGCCCTTCAAGAGACCCAGTACTTC. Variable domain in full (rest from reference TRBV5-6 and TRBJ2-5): DAGVTQSPTHLIKTRGQQVTLRCSPKSGHDTVSWYQQALGQGPQFIFQYYEEEERQRGNFPDRFSGHQFPNYSSELNVNALLLGDSALYLCASSLPYRALQETQYFGPGTRLLVL.

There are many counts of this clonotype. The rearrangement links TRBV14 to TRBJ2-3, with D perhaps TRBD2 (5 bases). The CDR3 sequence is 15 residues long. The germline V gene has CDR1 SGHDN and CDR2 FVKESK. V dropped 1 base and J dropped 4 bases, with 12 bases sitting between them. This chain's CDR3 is CASSQASYGPDTQYF. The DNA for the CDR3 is TGTGCCAGCAGCCAAGCTAGCTATGGCCCAGATACGCAGTATTTT.

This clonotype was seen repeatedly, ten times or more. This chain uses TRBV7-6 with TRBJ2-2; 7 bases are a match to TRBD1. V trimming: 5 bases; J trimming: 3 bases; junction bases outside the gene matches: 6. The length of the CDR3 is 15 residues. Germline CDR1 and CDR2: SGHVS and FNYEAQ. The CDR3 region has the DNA TGTGCCAGCAGCCCCGAAACAGGGGACACCGGGGAGCTGTTTTTT. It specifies CASSPETGDTGELFF.

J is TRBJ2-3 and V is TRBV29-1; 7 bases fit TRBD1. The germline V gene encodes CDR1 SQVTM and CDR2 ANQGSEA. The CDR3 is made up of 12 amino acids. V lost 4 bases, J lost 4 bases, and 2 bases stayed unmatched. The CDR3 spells CSVAQGADTQYF. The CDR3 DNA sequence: TGCAGCGTTGCGCAGGGGGCAGATACGCAGTATTTT.

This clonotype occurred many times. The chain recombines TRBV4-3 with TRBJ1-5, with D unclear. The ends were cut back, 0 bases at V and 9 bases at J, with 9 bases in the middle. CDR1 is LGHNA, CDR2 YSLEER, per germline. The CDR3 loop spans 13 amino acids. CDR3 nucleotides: TGCGCCAGCAGCCAAGATGTGGGTAGGCCCCAGCATTTT. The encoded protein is CASSQDVGRPQHF.

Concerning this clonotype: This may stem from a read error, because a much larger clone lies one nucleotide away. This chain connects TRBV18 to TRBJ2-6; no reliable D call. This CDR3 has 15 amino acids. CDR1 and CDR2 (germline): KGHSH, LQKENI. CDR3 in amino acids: CASPPYSSGANVLTF. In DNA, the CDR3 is TGTGCCAGCCCACCGTACAGCTCTGGGGCCAACGTCCTGACTTTC.

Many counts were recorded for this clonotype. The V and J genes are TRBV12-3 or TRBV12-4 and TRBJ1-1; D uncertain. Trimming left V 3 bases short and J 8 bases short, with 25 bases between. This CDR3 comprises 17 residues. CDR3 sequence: CASSFNFRRSVPGEAFF. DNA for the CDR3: TGTGCCAGCAGTTTTAATTTTCGGCGGTCGGTGCCCGGGGAAGCTTTCTTT.

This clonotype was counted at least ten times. CDR3 protein: CASSLTGGLNTEAFF. The CDR3 DNA reads TGTGCCAGCAGTTTGACAGGGGGCTTGAACACTGAAGCTTTCTTT. The chain has TRBV7-2 and TRBJ1-1; 10 nucleotides agree with TRBD1. The CDR3 is 15 residues long. Trimming took 6 bases from V and 0 from J; bases not matched to a gene: 4. Germline V CDR1 and CDR2: SGHTA, FQGNSA.

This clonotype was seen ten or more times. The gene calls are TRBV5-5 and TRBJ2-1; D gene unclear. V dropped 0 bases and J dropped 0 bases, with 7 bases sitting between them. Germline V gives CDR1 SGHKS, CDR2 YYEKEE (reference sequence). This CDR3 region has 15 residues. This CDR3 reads CASSLERTSYNEQFF. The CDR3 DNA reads TGTGCCAGCAGCTTGGAGCGTACCTCCTACAATGAGCAGTTCTTC.

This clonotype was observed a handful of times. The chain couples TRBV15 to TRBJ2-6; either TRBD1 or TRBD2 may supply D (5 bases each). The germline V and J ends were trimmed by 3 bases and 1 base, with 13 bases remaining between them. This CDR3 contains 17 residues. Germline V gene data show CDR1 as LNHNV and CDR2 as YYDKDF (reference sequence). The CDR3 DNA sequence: TGTGCCACCAGCAGGGGGGTTCGGTCATCTGGGGCCAACGTCCTGACTTTC. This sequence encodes CATSRGVRSSGANVLTF.